These 12 T cell receptor beta chains were all obtained from the same sample, sequenced in a study of blood T cells in healthy people across ages. The use of a sample-barcoded 5' primer and a J-beta primer mix characterized a second PCR of roughly 7 to 11 cycles. In TCRdb, the 5' RACE reads were re-called with MiXCR into one record per CDR3 protein. The data show over 450,000 distinct CDR3 sequences, with more than 20% seen just once and approximately 10% held by the top ten. These same data were also listed under a study on T cells of mothers and their children.

The sample taken for sequencing was blood. These receptors were taken from a boy younger than 18 in good health.

The CDR3 bases are TGCAGCGCCGGTCTGGGACAGGGATCTATGGGCTCCTACAATGAGCAGTTCTTC. Translating it yields CSAGLGQGSMGSYNEQFF. V usage is TRBV29-1 and J usage is TRBJ2-1, with TRBD1 matching over 9 bases. This CDR3 region has 18 residues. CDR1 and CDR2 from the germline V gene are SQVTM and ANQGSEA. Unmatched junction bases numbered 16, after V lost 7 bases and J lost 0 bases.

The rearrangement uses TRBV4-2 and TRBJ2-1, with D possibly being TRBD1 or TRBD2 (5 bases each). Trimming took 0 bases from V and 9 from J, leaving 18 bases between them. CDR3 size: 16 residues. Germline values: CDR1 LGHNA, CDR2 YNFKEQ. The CDR3 protein is CASSQETGLAVGEQFF. In DNA form, the CDR3 reads TGTGCCAGCAGCCAAGAAACAGGACTTGCTGTTGGTGAGCAGTTCTTC.

CDR3 nucleotide sequence: TGCAGTGCTAGCCTCAGGGGTTCAACTGGGGGGCAGTACTTC. This sequence encodes CSASLRGSTGGQYF. V and J are TRBV20-1 and TRBJ2-7; D perhaps matches TRBD1 (6 bases). Germline V lookup: CDR1 DFQATT, CDR2 SNEGSKA (reference sequence). V lost 3 bases, J lost 9 bases, and 21 bases lay in between. The CDR3 covers 14 residues.

This chain connects TRBV5-6 to TRBJ2-5; D is undetermined. CDR3 length: 17 residues. Deletions cut 1 base from V and 0 bases from J, with 16 bases between. Germline-derived CDR1 and CDR2 are SGHDT and YYEEEE. CDR3 sequence: CASSLLTDQHYQETQYF. CDR3 in DNA: TGTGCCAGCAGCTTGCTTACGGACCAACATTACCAAGAGACCCAGTACTTC.

This clonotype has a handful of counts. This chain uses TRBV28 with TRBJ1-3, with 10 bases identical to TRBD1. There are 13 residues in the CDR3. CDR1 and CDR2 (germline): MDHEN, SYDVKM. J was trimmed by 7 bases and V by 6 bases; bases with no gene match: 3. The CDR3 nucleotides are TGTGCCAGCAGAAGACAGGGGGCGAACACCATATATTTT. It translates to CASRRQGANTIYF.

In its sample, this clonotype was seen a few times. J is TRBJ2-5 and V is TRBV20-1; TRBD2 matches at 7 bases. This CDR3 is 11 amino acids long. CDR1 is DFQATT and CDR2 is SNEGSKA in the germline V gene (reference sequence). The ends lost 6 bases at V and 7 bases at J; junction bases unmatched: 5. CDR3 protein: CSAIPGGTQYF. For the CDR3, the DNA is TGCAGTGCCATCCCGGGGGGGACCCAGTACTTC.

This clonotype showed up just a few times. A junction boundary mismatches the germline segment, possibly from a read error. The chain carries TRBV4-3 and TRBJ2-1; TRBD2 matches 12 bases. The CDR3 contains 19 residues. Germline V lookup: CDR1 LGHNA, CDR2 YSLEER. The CDR3 coding sequence is TGCGCCAGTAGCCAAGATTATGGAACTAGCGGGAGGAGGTACAATGAGCAGTTCTTC. Translation: CASSQDYGTSGRRYNEQFF.

This sequence joins TRBV29-1 and TRBJ2-5, with 7 bases matching TRBD2. The J call is in doubt because the DNA end fits TRBJ2-1 better. CDR3 length equals 14 residues. CDR1 and CDR2 (germline): SQVTM, ANQGSEA. The CDR3 bases are TGCAGCGTTGTTCTCCTAGCGGCGGGCAATGAGCAGTTCTTC. Translated, it gives CSVVLLAAGNEQFF.

The sample holds a few counts of this clonotype. The rearrangement joins TRBV10-3 to TRBJ2-3, with D perhaps matching TRBD1 (5 bases). Looked up from germline, CDR1 is ENHRY and CDR2 is SYGVKD. The ends were cut back, 0 bases at V and 3 bases at J, with 13 bases in the middle. CDR3 length: 16 amino acids. The CDR3 sequence is CAISESAGYRTDTQYF. The DNA for the CDR3 is TGTGCCATCAGTGAGTCGGCAGGGTATAGGACAGATACGCAGTATTTT.

This clonotype was seen at least ten times. V and J are TRBV7-2 and TRBJ2-5; perhaps TRBD1 as D (5 bases). CDR3 length: 17 amino acids. Germline values: CDR1 SGHTA, CDR2 FQGNSA. Trimming pared 0 bases from V and 1 base from J, leaving 15 bases between. CDR3 residues: CASSLALGRRLQETQYF. In DNA, the CDR3 is TGTGCCAGCAGCTTAGCGTTGGGGCGGAGACTCCAAGAGACCCAGTACTTC.

This chain joins TRBV20-1 and TRBJ1-5; D is uncertain. CDR3 size: 15 residues. Trimming removed 3 bases from V and 2 bases from J, with 14 bases in between. Germline values: CDR1 DFQATT, CDR2 SNEGSKA (reference sequence). The CDR3: CSARSTSTRNQPQHF. The DNA of the CDR3 is TGCAGTGCTAGGTCCACTTCCACCCGCAATCAGCCCCAGCATTTT.

The chain is built from TRBV2 and TRBJ2-2; D is ambiguous. The CDR3 runs to 13 residues. Germline loops: CDR1 SNHLY, CDR2 FYNNEI. V was trimmed by 6 bases and J by 2 bases, leaving 7 bases between them. In DNA, the CDR3 is TGTGCCAGCAGCGACGAAAACACCGGGGAGCTGTTTTTT. Its translation: CASSDENTGELFF.